This T cell receptor beta chain was observed in a study of T cell responses to AZD1222 COVID-19 vaccine. Points from the study as a whole: No day 14 peak samples; only post-peak repertoires were characterized.

Of note for this clone: The target antigen is unknown.

The method was immunoSEQ multiplex PCR; TCRdb's version includes in-frame clones alone and lacks a portion of them. The sample consists of 150,000 to 200,000 clones, around nine tenths of them appearing once. The sequence derives from an adult who received the AZD1222 COVID-19 vaccine. The sequencing here drew on peripheral blood, taken 28 days after the second AZD1222 dose.

CDR3 protein: CASSVVGGPGSEQFF. The CDR3 DNA reads as TGTGCCAGCAGCGTAGTGGGAGGGCCAGGGTCTGAGCAGTTCTTC. The chain joins TRBV9 to TRBJ2-1, with 7 bases matching TRBD2. The CDR3 is 15 amino acids. From germline, CDR1 is SGDLS and CDR2 YYNGEE. The V segment lost 0 bases and the J segment 9 bases; nucleotides outside the gene matches: 9.